A selection of T cell receptor beta chains follows, all from one sample in a study of blood T cell repertoires in COVID-19. The protocol was immunoSEQ multiplex PCR, while the TCRdb copy is restricted to in-frame clones and leaves out a portion. The profile shows approximately 82,000 clones, approximately 92% of them singletons. Sequenced input: peripheral blood. These receptors all stem from a woman aged 60-75 years with active COVID-19. CDR3s include the opening cysteine and the closing phenylalanine or tryptophan. Fields, in order: clone size, J gene, V gene, D gene, CDR3 DNA, CDR3 protein. The D gene is left open where the match is weak. Clone size is stated in some rows and not others, as once, few, many or a class when expanded.

size: -
J: TRBJ2-7
V: TRBV20-1
D: TRBD2
DNA: TGCAGTGCTAGTCCCCTTCCGGGACTAGCGGCCTACGAGCAGTACTTC
CDR3: CSASPLPGLAAYEQYF

size: -
J: TRBJ1-3
V: TRBV5-1
D: -
DNA: TGCGCCAGCAGCTTGGGTGGACACTCTGGAAACACCATATATTTT
CDR3: CASSLGGHSGNTIYF

size: -
J: TRBJ1-2
V: TRBV28
D: -
DNA: TGTGCCAGCGGGGAAGGGGGAACTAACTATGGCTACACCTTC
CDR3: CASGEGGTNYGYTF

size: -
J: TRBJ2-2
V: TRBV24-1
D: -
DNA: TGTGCCACCAGTTCCCCGCAGGGAATTCCCGGGGAGCTGTTTTTT
CDR3: CATSSPQGIPGELFF

size: -
J: TRBJ1-1
V: TRBV11-2
D: TRBD1
DNA: TGTGCCAGCAGCCCGCGACAGGGGTGGAACACTGAAGCTTTCTTT
CDR3: CASSPRQGWNTEAFF

size: -
J: TRBJ1-2
V: TRBV7-9
D: TRBD1
DNA: TGTGCCAGCAGCTTAAGTGGGGGACAGCGAGGCTACACCTTC
CDR3: CASSLSGGQRGYTF

size: -
J: TRBJ2-5
V: TRBV7-9
D: TRBD2
DNA: TGTGCCAGCAGCTTAGCGCGGTCAGCGGGAGGAATCCAAGAGACCCAGTACTTC
CDR3: CASSLARSAGGIQETQYF

size: -
J: TRBJ2-7
V: TRBV10-3
D: TRBD2
DNA: TGTGCCATCAGTGTTTTAGCGGGACCCTACGAGCAGTACTTC
CDR3: CAISVLAGPYEQYF

size: -
J: TRBJ2-7
V: TRBV10-1
D: TRBD1
DNA: TGCGCCAGCAGTGACCCCGGGACAGGCCGTTACGAGCAGTACTTC
CDR3: CASSDPGTGRYEQYF

size: -
J: TRBJ2-1
V: TRBV7-2
D: -
DNA: TGTGCCAGCAGCTTAGTTAGGAGCAATGAGCAGTTCTTC
CDR3: CASSLVRSNEQFF

size: once
J: TRBJ2-3
V: TRBV4-3
D: TRBD2
DNA: TGCGCCAGCAGCCAAGAAATGCGGGGGGGCACAGATACGCAGTATTTT
CDR3: CASSQEMRGGTDTQYF

size: -
J: TRBJ2-3
V: TRBV18
D: TRBD1
DNA: TGTGCCAGCTCAGTAACAGGGGGCTCAATAAAACACAATACGCAGTATTTT
CDR3: CASSVTGGSIKHNTQYF

size: -
J: TRBJ2-5
V: TRBV5-4
D: -
DNA: TGTGCCAGCAGCTTGTACTCGGAGACCCAGTACTTC
CDR3: CASSLYSETQYF

size: -
J: TRBJ1-5
V: TRBV27
D: -
DNA: TGTGCCAGCAGTCTAGACCGAGATCAGCCCCAGCATTTT
CDR3: CASSLDRDQPQHF

size: once
J: TRBJ2-5
V: TRBV29-1
D: -
DNA: TGCAGCGTTGAAGGGGCGCCCCAGTACTTC
CDR3: CSVEGAPQYF

size: once
J: TRBJ1-1
V: TRBV12-3/TRBV12-4
D: -
DNA: TGTGCCAGCAGTTTAGACAGGGCTACTGAAGCTTTCTTT
CDR3: CASSLDRATEAFF

size: -
J: TRBJ2-2
V: TRBV5-4
D: -
DNA: TGTGCCAGCAGCCCGGCTCCCGGGACCGGGGAGCTGTTTTTT
CDR3: CASSPAPGTGELFF

size: -
J: TRBJ2-2
V: TRBV5-1
D: TRBD1
DNA: TGCGCCAGCAGCCCGACAGGGGATCGGACCGGGGAGCTGTTTTTT
CDR3: CASSPTGDRTGELFF

size: -
J: TRBJ2-1
V: TRBV19
D: TRBD2
DNA: TGTGCCAGTAGGATCAGCGGGGGGTCTTACAATGAGCAGTTCTTC
CDR3: CASRISGGSYNEQFF

size: -
J: TRBJ1-4
V: TRBV28
D: TRBD1
DNA: TGTGCCAGCTCGATGAGCGGGACAGGGGCGGTAAAACTGTTTTTT
CDR3: CASSMSGTGAVKLFF

size: -
J: TRBJ1-5
V: TRBV19
D: TRBD1
DNA: TGTGCCAGTAGTAGGGCAGGGGGCTATGGTCAGCCCCAGCATTTT
CDR3: CASSRAGGYGQPQHF

size: once
J: TRBJ1-6
V: TRBV6-5
D: -
DNA: TGTGCCAGCAGTTACTCAGCAGGGACCCTCCACTTT
CDR3: CASSYSAGTLHF

size: -
J: TRBJ1-4
V: TRBV11-2
D: TRBD1
DNA: TGTGCCAGCAGCTTAGATAAGGGACAGGGGGCGCCGAGCGGTGAAAAACTGTTTTTT
CDR3: CASSLDKGQGAPSGEKLFF

size: -
J: TRBJ1-4
V: TRBV4-3
D: TRBD1
DNA: TGCGCCAGCAGCCGGGGGAGGACAGGGGAAAAACTGTTTTTT
CDR3: CASSRGRTGEKLFF

size: -
J: TRBJ2-1
V: TRBV11-2
D: TRBD1
DNA: TGTGCCAGCAGCTTCGGGACAGGTCTATACAATGAGCAGTTCTTC
CDR3: CASSFGTGLYNEQFF

size: once
J: TRBJ1-3
V: TRBV12-5
D: -
DNA: TGTGCTAGTGGTTGGACAGCTCCTACCGGAAACACCATATATTTT
CDR3: CASGWTAPTGNTIYF

size: -
J: TRBJ1-5
V: TRBV9
D: -
DNA: TGTGCCAGCAGCGTGAGAGGGGAGGGGCAGCCCCAGCATTTT
CDR3: CASSVRGEGQPQHF

size: -
J: TRBJ1-1
V: TRBV12-3/TRBV12-4
D: TRBD1
DNA: TGTGCCAGCACCGGGACAGGAGCAGCTTTCTTT
CDR3: CASTGTGAAFF

size: -
J: TRBJ1-1
V: TRBV30
D: -
DNA: TGTGCACGGAGCGGGGTGGGGGCGAGGAACACTGAAGCTTTCTTT
CDR3: CARSGVGARNTEAFF

size: -
J: TRBJ2-3
V: TRBV9
D: -
DNA: TGTGCCAGCAGCCCCCGAGCTTTCACAGATACGCAGTATTTT
CDR3: CASSPRAFTDTQYF

size: -
J: TRBJ1-1
V: TRBV5-8
D: -
DNA: TGTGCCAGCAGCGCTAGAAGTGCTGAAGCCTTCTTT
CDR3: CASSARSAEAFF

size: -
J: TRBJ2-3
V: TRBV11-3
D: TRBD2
DNA: TGTGCCAGCAGCCGCGGGGGGTCTAGCACAGATACGCAGTATTTT
CDR3: CASSRGGSSTDTQYF

size: -
J: TRBJ1-5
V: TRBV19
D: -
DNA: TGTGCCAGTAGCTCCAGCCAGGTTGATAGCAATCAGCCCCAGCATTTT
CDR3: CASSSSQVDSNQPQHF

size: -
J: TRBJ2-1
V: TRBV20-1
D: TRBD1
DNA: TGCAGTGCTAGTAGAGGGGGCGCTTCCTACAATGAGCAGTTCTTC
CDR3: CSASRGGASYNEQFF

size: -
J: TRBJ1-4
V: TRBV18
D: TRBD1
DNA: TGTGCCAGCTCAGGGACAGATTCTGAAAAACTGTTTTTT
CDR3: CASSGTDSEKLFF

size: -
J: TRBJ2-7
V: TRBV12-5
D: -
DNA: TGTGCTAGTGGTTTGGGTGGAGTTCTAGCCAGCTACGAGCAGTACTTC
CDR3: CASGLGGVLASYEQYF

size: -
J: TRBJ2-7
V: TRBV4-1
D: -
DNA: TGCGCCAGCAGCCAAGTAGCCAGCGGGCGCTCCTACGAGCAGTACTTC
CDR3: CASSQVASGRSYEQYF

size: -
J: TRBJ1-1
V: TRBV5-1
D: -
DNA: TGCGCCAGCAGCGACGGACAGAGTGAAGCTTTCTTT
CDR3: CASSDGQSEAFF

size: -
J: TRBJ2-1
V: TRBV24-1
D: TRBD2
DNA: TGTGCCACCAGTGATACCGGGACTAGCGCTAATGAGCAGTTCTTC
CDR3: CATSDTGTSANEQFF

size: -
J: TRBJ1-4
V: TRBV5-1
D: TRBD1
DNA: TGCGCCAGCAGCTTGGCAGGGGGCGATAATGAAAAACTGTTTTTT
CDR3: CASSLAGGDNEKLFF

size: -
J: TRBJ2-5
V: TRBV9
D: TRBD1
DNA: TGTGCCAGCAGCGTCGGGGACAGCCGGACCCAAGAGACCCAGTACTTC
CDR3: CASSVGDSRTQETQYF

size: -
J: TRBJ1-4
V: TRBV5-1
D: TRBD1
DNA: TGCGCCAGCAGCACAGGGGCTCCTAATGAAAAACTGTTTTTT
CDR3: CASSTGAPNEKLFF

size: once
J: TRBJ1-1
V: TRBV7-2
D: -
DNA: TGTGCCAGCAGCTTAGAGCCGGGAGCTTTCTTT
CDR3: CASSLEPGAFF

size: -
J: TRBJ1-1
V: TRBV11-2
D: -
DNA: TGTGCCAGCAGCTTACGCCCAGGGAACACTGAAGCTTTCTTT
CDR3: CASSLRPGNTEAFF

size: once
J: TRBJ2-1
V: TRBV7-3
D: TRBD2
DNA: TGTGCCAGCAGCCTAGAAGGACTAGCGGACTACAATGAGCAGTTCTTC
CDR3: CASSLEGLADYNEQFF

size: -
J: TRBJ2-3
V: TRBV14
D: -
DNA: TGTGCCAGCAGCCAAGTAGGGACAACAGATACGCAGTATTTT
CDR3: CASSQVGTTDTQYF

size: -
J: TRBJ2-3
V: TRBV9
D: -
DNA: TGTGCCAGCAAGGCATCAGGTACAGATACGCAGTATTTT
CDR3: CASKASGTDTQYF

size: -
J: TRBJ2-7
V: TRBV14
D: -
DNA: TGTGCCAGCAGCCAAGGCAATGCAGGATCCTACGAGCAGTACTTC
CDR3: CASSQGNAGSYEQYF

size: -
J: TRBJ1-5
V: TRBV27
D: -
DNA: TGTGCCAGCAGTCCCTCGGGAGGATTGGCGCCCCAGCATTTT
CDR3: CASSPSGGLAPQHF

size: -
J: TRBJ1-1
V: TRBV4-2
D: TRBD1
DNA: TGTGCCAGCAGCCACGGACAGGGGAACACTGAAGCTTTCTTT
CDR3: CASSHGQGNTEAFF

size: -
J: TRBJ2-5
V: TRBV6-5
D: -
DNA: TGTGCCAGCACGGCAGGGGGGCAGACCCAGTACTTC
CDR3: CASTAGGQTQYF

size: -
J: TRBJ1-1
V: TRBV5-4
D: TRBD1
DNA: TGTGCCAGCAGCTTGGCAGGGGGCAGAGTGGGGAACACTGAAGCTTTCTTT
CDR3: CASSLAGGRVGNTEAFF

size: -
J: TRBJ2-3
V: TRBV5-4
D: TRBD2
DNA: TGTGCCAGCAGCCCAGCCCTAGCGGGGGGGCCGAATACGCAGTATTTT
CDR3: CASSPALAGGPNTQYF

size: -
J: TRBJ1-3
V: TRBV2
D: TRBD1
DNA: TGTGCCAGCAGGCCGGGACAGGGGACAGGTTTCGGAAACACCATATATTTT
CDR3: CASRPGQGTGFGNTIYF

size: -
J: TRBJ2-5
V: TRBV25-1
D: -
DNA: TGTGCCAGCAGTGAATACTCTCAGGCGAAGACCCAGTACTTC
CDR3: CASSEYSQAKTQYF